These 8 T cell receptor beta chains were all obtained from the same sample, sequenced in a study of T cell responses to AZD1222 COVID-19 vaccine. Profiling relied on immunoSEQ multiplex PCR, and the TCRdb table lists in-frame clones only, not all of them. The sample contains 98,000 or so clones, nearly 95% of which appear only once. Sequencing used peripheral blood, obtained on day 0 of AZD1222 vaccination. These receptors all come from an adult in good health.

In regard to this clone: Its ends do not fully match the called genes, so a read error is possible. The rearrangement uses TRBV5-8 and TRBJ2-7, with D possibly matching TRBD2 (6 bases). The length of the CDR3 is 16 residues. Looked up from germline, CDR1 is SGHTS and CDR2 is YDEGEE. The CDR3 bases are TGTGCCAGCGGCTTGCGGGGAGTCGGCAGGTTGTACGAGCAGTACTTC. Residues: CASGLRGVGRLYEQYF. Filled out from reference TRBV5-8 and TRBJ2-7, the complete variable domain reads EAGVTQSPTHLIKTRGQQATLRCSPISGHTSVYWYQQALGLGLQFLLWYDEGEERNRGNFPPRFSGRQFPNYSSELNVNALELEDSALYLCASGLRGVGRLYEQYFGPGTRLTVT.

Only one count was recorded for this clone. The V gene is TRBV27, the J gene TRBJ2-1; D possibly matches TRBD1 or TRBD2 (5 bases each). The V gene's germline CDR1 is MNHEY and CDR2 SMNVEV (reference sequence). V lost 5 bases, J lost 2 bases, and 16 bases lay in between. The CDR3 spans 16 residues. The CDR3 reads CASSGDGTSTYNEQFF. The CDR3 nucleotides are TGTGCCAGCAGTGGCGATGGGACCTCTACCTACAATGAGCAGTTCTTC.

J is TRBJ2-3 and V is TRBV2, with a possible D match to TRBD2 (6 bases). This CDR3 has 16 residues. The V end lost 7 bases, the J end lost 0 bases, and 17 bases lay between the germline ends. From germline, CDR1 is SNHLY and CDR2 FYNNEI. CDR3 protein: CASTIRSGRSTDTQYF. In nucleotides, the CDR3 is TGTGCCAGCACCATTAGGAGCGGGCGGAGCACAGATACGCAGTATTTT.

The chain carries TRBV18 and TRBJ1-4, with D tentatively TRBD1 (5 bases). CDR3 size: 15 residues. The germline CDR1 and CDR2 sequences are KGHSH and LQKENI. Deletions cut 2 bases from V and 12 bases from J, with 19 bases between. The CDR3 coding sequence is TGTGCCAGCTCACCAGCGGGACTCGCCGCTGGGCAACTGTTTTTT. Its protein product is CASSPAGLAAGQLFF.

The rearrangement uses TRBV2 and TRBJ2-7; D assignment may be TRBD1 or TRBD2 (5 bases each). The germline gives CDR1 SNHLY, CDR2 FYNNEI. The CDR3 runs 16 residues. V gave up 4 bases and J gave up 0 bases, with 16 bases separating them. CDR3 sequence: CASSGPGTRSSYEQYF. CDR3 DNA sequence: TGTGCCAGCAGTGGCCCCGGGACGAGGAGCTCCTACGAGCAGTACTTC.

The table lists this clone with a few counts. V is TRBV6-5 and J is TRBJ2-1, with TRBD2 identical over 13 bases. V was clipped by 7 bases and J by 8 bases; unmatched bases: 8. This CDR3 spans 15 amino acids. The germline V gene encodes CDR1 MNHEY and CDR2 SVGAGI. The CDR3 DNA reads as TGTGCCAGCACCGAAGGACTAGCGGGAGTCTATGAGCAGTTCTTC. Translation: CASTEGLAGVYEQFF.

This sequence joins TRBV27 and TRBJ1-1; D may be TRBD1 (6 bases). V was pared by 5 bases and J by 3 bases, with 13 bases between. The CDR3 is 14 residues long. Germline V lookup: CDR1 MNHEY, CDR2 SMNVEV (reference sequence). CDR3 in DNA: TGTGCCAGCAGTAAGGGGGTTATGGACACTGAAGCTTTCTTT. It specifies CASSKGVMDTEAFF.

V gene TRBV3-1 (or the pseudogene TRBV3-2) combines with J gene TRBJ2-3; possibly TRBD1 or TRBD2 for D (5 bases each). CDR1 LGHDT and CDR2 YNNKEL come from the germline V gene (reference sequence). V was clipped by 4 bases and J by 0 bases, with 14 bases between them. The CDR3 is made up of 16 amino acids. The CDR3 protein is CASSRWDGISTDTQYF. The CDR3 region has the DNA TGTGCCAGCAGCCGCTGGGACGGCATAAGCACAGATACGCAGTATTTT.